The clone carrying this T cell receptor beta chain has just one count. TCRdb's copy holds only in-frame clones and misses some; the assay was immunoSEQ multiplex PCR. The data contain roughly 34,000 clones, approximately 90% of them singletons. The sample is drawn from a study of T cell changes during pregnancy in multiple sclerosis. The CDR3 totals 16 residues. V gave up 2 bases and J gave up 5 bases, with 17 bases separating them. The V gene's germline CDR1 is SGDLS and CDR2 YYNGEE. The genes are TRBV9 and TRBJ2-1, with unresolved D. Specimen: peripheral blood, collected in the second trimester of pregnancy. This TCR came from a female donor in good health, enrolled as a control in a pregnancy study. The CDR3 is CASSVALGSTDNEQFF. The CDR3 coding sequence is TGTGCCAGCAGCGTTGCCCTCGGTAGCACCGACAATGAGCAGTTCTTC.